Sequencing of this TCR beta chain was carried out in a study of cytomegalovirus exposure and HLA in healthy donors. Primers for the PCR totalled 60 Vbeta and 13 Jbeta. The protocol was immunoSEQ multiplex PCR, while the TCRdb copy is restricted to in-frame clones and leaves out a portion. The sample includes 120,000 to 150,000 clones, roughly 80% seen only once; the top ten take about 3.8%. A note on this clone: Antigen: not known.

Donors in the study were healthy people who gave bone marrow. Whole-study results and caveats: There were some public TCRs occurring in many donors, but most TCR sequences were rare. It was in a later analysis that TCR association rates were seen to vary by HLA locus, highest for DRB1 and lowest for HLA-C. A link between a missense DCLRE1C variant and TCR beta V- and J-gene trimming emerged from a later analysis.

Sequenced sample: PBMCs. This clonotype originated in a man aged 35 to 55 in good health and CMV-seropositive.

The DNA of the CDR3 is TGTGCCAGCCAGCGGGAGGGCCCGGAGACCCAGTACTTC. Its protein is CASQREGPETQYF. The chain employs TRBV11-2 and TRBJ2-5; 10 bases line up with TRBD2. The J segment lost 5 bases and the V segment lost 8 bases, leaving 5 bases of the junction unmatched. CDR1 and CDR2 (germline): SGHAT, FQNNGV. CDR3 size: 13 residues.